What follows describes a single TCR beta chain. The CDR3 is 15 residues long. Germline values: CDR1 SEHNR, CDR2 FQNEAQ (reference sequence). Germline trimming cut 4 bases from V and 4 bases from J; bases unmatched to any gene: 6. The repertoire was sequenced with immunoSEQ multiplex PCR; TCRdb's copy has only in-frame clones and lacks some. Among about 300,000 clones, around 83% were seen once, and the ten largest hold about 1.2%. The data originate from a study of blood T cell repertoires in COVID-19. For the study at large: The study drew acute and convalescent COVID-19 samples from the United States, Italy and Spain. From T cells, B-cell-depleted T cells, or PBMCs came the material, which was cDNA or gDNA.

The chain recombines TRBV7-9 with TRBJ2-1; 8 nucleotides match TRBD2. The clonotype was recovered from a woman aged 45 to 65 with acute or convalescent COVID-19. Sequencing was done on a sample of peripheral blood. CDR3: CASSSRQREYNEQFF. The DNA for the CDR3 is TGTGCCAGCAGCTCTAGACAGCGGGAGTACAATGAGCAGTTCTTC.